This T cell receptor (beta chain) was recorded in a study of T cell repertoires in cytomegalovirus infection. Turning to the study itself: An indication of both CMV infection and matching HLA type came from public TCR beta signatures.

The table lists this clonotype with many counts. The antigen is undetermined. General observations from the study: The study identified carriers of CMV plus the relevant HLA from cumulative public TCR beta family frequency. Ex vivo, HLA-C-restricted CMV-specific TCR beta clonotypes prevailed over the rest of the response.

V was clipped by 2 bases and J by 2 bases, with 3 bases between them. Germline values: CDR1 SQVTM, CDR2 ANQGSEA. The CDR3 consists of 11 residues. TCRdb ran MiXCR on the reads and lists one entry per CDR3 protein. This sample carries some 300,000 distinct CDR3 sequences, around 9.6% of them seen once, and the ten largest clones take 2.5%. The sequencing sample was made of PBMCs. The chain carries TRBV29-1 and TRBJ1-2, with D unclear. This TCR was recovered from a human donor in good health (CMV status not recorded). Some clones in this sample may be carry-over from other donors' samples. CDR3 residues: CSVERNYGYTF. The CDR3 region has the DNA TGCAGCGTTGAACGCAACTATGGCTACACCTTC.